The 6 T cell receptor beta chains given below trace back to one sample, sequenced in a study of T cell clonality in common variable immunodeficiency. The repertoire was sequenced with immunoSEQ multiplex PCR; TCRdb's copy has only in-frame clones and lacks some. The data show some 40,000 clones, with none appearing a single time. Sequencing used peripheral blood mononuclear cells. The receptors here all came from a person aged 18 to 75 in good health.

This clone has a count of ten or more. The read gets to within 3 residues of the CDR3 end, and the germline J gene fills in the rest. This sequence joins TRBV20-1 and TRBJ2-7, with D possibly matching TRBD1 (5 bases). In germline, CDR1 is DFQATT, CDR2 SNEGSKA (reference sequence). The CDR3 loop spans 15 amino acids. The ends were cut back, 3 bases at V and 4 bases at J, with 19 bases in the middle. The covered CDR3 bases are TGCAGTGCTAGTACCACGGATAAGGGGTTTTACGAG. Residues: CSASTTDKGFYE. The complete CDR3 sequence is CSASTTDKGFYEQYF.

This clone showed up just a few times. The sequence runs out 3 residues before the end of the CDR3; the remainder is reconstructed from the germline J gene. This sequence joins TRBV18 and TRBJ1-3; D ambiguous. The CDR3 totals 16 residues. The V end lost 3 bases, the J end lost 1 base, and 13 bases lay between the germline ends. Germline V gives CDR1 KGHSH, CDR2 LQKENI. CDR3 in amino acids: CASSPGSAGSGNTIYF. The CDR3 bases that were read are TGTGCCAGCTCACCCGGGTCGGCGGGATCTGGAAACACC.

Details on this clone: The read stops 3 residues short of the end of the CDR3; the missing end is completed from the germline J gene. The gene calls are TRBV5-1 and TRBJ1-2; tentatively, D is TRBD1 (5 bases). Germline CDR1 is SGHRS and CDR2 is YFSETQ. CDR3 length equals 17 residues. CDR3 protein: CASSPGTLASSYNDYTF. CDR3 bases read: TGCGCCAGTTCGCCCGGGACTCTCGCCAGCTCCTACAATGAC.

This clone was seen ten or more times. The read ends 3 residues shy of where the CDR3 ends; the end is completed using the germline J gene. This rearrangement joins TRBV18 to TRBJ1-3; D is uncertain. V shed 2 bases and J shed 0 bases, with 11 bases lying between them. The CDR3 is made up of 16 amino acids. Germline CDR1 and CDR2: KGHSH and LQKENI. The covered CDR3 bases are TGTGCCAGCTCACCAATGGCAGAGTACTCTGGAAACACC. Protein sequence: CASSPMAEYSGNT. The full CDR3 is CASSPMAEYSGNTIYF.

This clone was seen a few times. The CDR3 extends 3 residues past the end of the read, so its final part is completed from the germline J gene. J is TRBJ1-2 and V is TRBV7-9; the D gene is possibly TRBD1 (5 bases). The germline CDR1 and CDR2 sequences are SEHNR and FQNEAQ (reference sequence). The CDR3 contains 14 residues. The CDR3 here is CASSPPQGIIDYTF. Partial CDR3 DNA: TGTGCCAGCAGCCCCCCCCAGGGAATCATTGAC.

For this clone: The CDR3 end lies 3 residues beyond the end of the read and is filled in from the germline J gene. V gene TRBV6-2 or TRBV6-3 combines with J gene TRBJ2-4, with D possibly being TRBD2 (7 bases). The CDR3 consists of 15 residues. The germline V gene encodes CDR1 MNHEY and CDR2 SVGEGT. The CDR3: CASSSPGGVDYGQYF. The part of the CDR3 DNA that was read is TGTGCCAGCAGCTCACCGGGGGGCGTCGACTATGGT.